A single sample gave rise to the 7 T cell receptor beta chains below, sequenced in a study of tumor and adjacent non-tumor tissue in lung cancer. Three rounds of nested PCR, following a modified ARM-PCR protocol, produced the TCRbeta library. TCRdb called the multiplex PCR reads again in MiXCR, with one record for every CDR3 protein. Of over 85,000 distinct CDR3 sequences listed, approximately 84% are singletons. RNA was extracted from bulk tissue without any cell sorting. The sample taken for sequencing was lung tumor tissue. The receptor source for this set is a man between 65 and 79 years old with non-small cell lung cancer.

Remarks on this clonotype: This likely comes from a read error, as the CDR3 has no conserved phenylalanine or tryptophan at its end. The DNA is left out, because the CDR3 cannot be placed on it with certainty; the CDR3 is given as TCRdb lists it. The gene calls are TRBV11-3 and TRBJ2-5. Including both end residues, the CDR3 is 13 amino acids long. Germline V gene lookup returns CDR1 SGHNT and CDR2 YENEEA. This CDR3 reads CASSVYTTETLYL.

On this clonotype: Compared with germline, one end of the junction differs, possibly owing to a read error. This chain uses TRBV10-1 with TRBJ2-3, with D unclear. Germline lookup yields CDR1 WNHNN and CDR2 SYGVQD (reference sequence). The CDR3 runs 13 residues. CDR3 nucleotide sequence: TGCACCAGCTCTGTGCGTTTGCAAGATACGCAGTATTTT. It is translated as CTSSVRLQDTQYF.

A word on this clonotype: No conserved phenylalanine or tryptophan ends this CDR3, so it is likely a read error. The chain employs TRBV6-6 and TRBJ2-1, with D possibly TRBD2 on 6 matching bases. Germline CDR1 is MNHNY and CDR2 is SVGAGI (reference sequence). This CDR3 has 15 residues. CDR3 coding DNA: TGTGTCAGCATTATGACTAGTGGCCCTTACAATGAGCAGTTCTTA. Residues: CVSIMTSGPYNEQFL.

In this sample, this clonotype turned up a few times. The V call is TRBV19, the J call TRBJ2-3; D may be TRBD2 (6 bases). Germline V CDR1 and CDR2: LNHDA, SQIVND (reference sequence). This CDR3 has 12 amino acids. V was shortened by 10 bases and J by 9 bases, with 17 bases between the two germline ends. The CDR3: CATRDLAITQYF. CDR3 DNA: TGTGCCACCCGAGACCTAGCGATAACGCAGTATTTT.

Concerning this clonotype itself: The final CDR3 position lacks the conserved phenylalanine or tryptophan, pointing to a likely read error. The chain carries TRBV29-1 and TRBJ1-1, with unresolved D. Germline V gives CDR1 SQVTM, CDR2 ANQGSEA. This CDR3 spans 12 amino acids. V was cut by 6 bases and J by 9 bases, with 17 bases left in between. CDR3 DNA: TGCAGCGTCTTCGGACGGGGAACTAAAGCTTTCTGT. Translated: CSVFGRGTKAFC.

Concerning this clonotype: One junction end disagrees with the germline gene, perhaps due to a read error. This chain links TRBV6-6 with TRBJ1-5, with D hard to call. This CDR3 has 10 amino acids. The germline CDR1 and CDR2 sequences are MNHNY and SVGAGI (reference sequence). The CDR3 DNA is TGTGCCAGCAATTATCAGTCCCAGCATTTT. Its translation: CASNYQSQHF.

For this clonotype: At one of its ends the junction is not consistent with the germline gene, which may arise from a read error. Here the CDR3 DNA reads TGTACCAGCAGCGGCGCGGGGGGGCCGTCCTACGAACAGTACTTC. This codes for CTSSGAGGPSYEQYF. The chain combines TRBV5-4 with TRBJ2-7; 9 bases line up with TRBD2. The CDR3 extends over 15 amino acids. The germline gives CDR1 SGHNT, CDR2 YYREEE (reference sequence). Full variable domain (rest looked up from reference TRBV5-4 and TRBJ2-7): ETGVTQSPTHLIKTRGQQVTLRCSSQSGHNTVSWYQQALGQGPQFIFQYYREEENGRGNFPPRFSGLQFPNYSSELNVNALELDDSALYLCTSSGAGGPSYEQYFGPGTRLTVT.